What follows is one T cell receptor (beta chain) and its context. This specimen includes other DNA sequences encoding the same CDR3. V was shortened by 3 bases and J by 0 bases, with 8 bases between the two germline ends. The CDR3 runs to 15 residues. Germline V lookup: CDR1 LNHDA, CDR2 SQIVND (reference sequence). Investigators reverse transcribed all isolated RNA, so they sequenced expressed TCRB transcripts. Sequencing used immunoSEQ multiplex PCR; TCRdb keeps in-frame clones, though not all of them. The sample carries 900,000 or so clones, roughly a sixth recorded once. The data stem from a study of beta chain features in type 1 diabetes. Study-level information: The study examined around 100 million sorted cells across all samples.

Purity exceeding 95% was reached by all sorted populations. The V and J genes are TRBV19 and TRBJ2-2; D is undetermined. The sequence was obtained from a woman younger than 35 in good health. Sequencing was carried out using naive CD4+ T cells from blood. CDR3: CASSIGQTNTGELFF. CDR3 coding DNA: TGTGCCAGTAGTATTGGTCAGACGAACACCGGGGAGCTGTTTTTT.